This passage covers 29 T cell receptor beta chains from one sample sequenced in a study of blood T cell repertoires in COVID-19. Some clones are missing from TCRdb's copy, which holds only in-frame ones; the method was immunoSEQ multiplex PCR. The sample lists 300,000 or so clones; 70% to 90% were seen once. Sequences were obtained from peripheral blood. All receptors come from a middle-aged woman with acute or convalescent COVID-19.

The chain has TRBV4-1 and TRBJ2-2; the match to TRBD1 covers 9 bases. Germline CDR1 MGHRA, CDR2 YSYEKL. V was clipped by 6 bases and J by 3 bases; unmatched bases: 8. The CDR3 contains 16 residues. The CDR3, as DNA: TGCGCCAGCAGTCTCCCACAGGGGGCGGACACCGGGGAGCTGTTTTTT. Its translation: CASSLPQGADTGELFF.

The chain employs TRBV4-2 and TRBJ1-6; D might be TRBD1 (6 bases). The CDR3 extends over 16 amino acids. The V gene's germline CDR1 is LGHNA and CDR2 YNFKEQ. Deletions cut 0 bases from V and 6 bases from J, with 12 bases between. CDR3 in amino acids: CASSQDIDRSNSPLHF. The CDR3 DNA reads TGTGCCAGCAGCCAAGATATCGACAGGAGTAATTCACCCCTCCACTTT.

CDR3 residues: CAIRPGTAYNSPLHF. Written as DNA, the CDR3 is TGTGCCATCAGGCCAGGGACAGCCTATAATTCACCCCTCCACTTT. This chain links TRBV10-3 with TRBJ1-6; 7 nucleotides line up with TRBD1. Germline V lookup: CDR1 ENHRY, CDR2 SYGVKD. Trimming removed 6 bases from V and 2 bases from J; junction bases left unmatched: 4. CDR3 length equals 15 residues.

The V gene is TRBV7-2, the J gene TRBJ1-2, with a weak D call TRBD1 (5 bases). Germline V gene data show CDR1 as SGHTA and CDR2 as FQGNSA. Trimming took off 3 bases at V and 3 bases at J, with 8 bases between the two ends. The CDR3 is 13 amino acids. Written as DNA, the CDR3 is TGTGCCAGCAGCTTCACGACAGACTATGGCTACACCTTC. Encoded protein: CASSFTTDYGYTF.

This clone was picked up a small number of times. V is TRBV12-5 and J is TRBJ1-5, with D unresolved. Germline V CDR1 and CDR2: LGHNT, FRNRAP. This CDR3 contains 12 residues. V was pared by 5 bases and J by 0 bases, with 2 bases between. The DNA of the CDR3 is TGTGCTAGTGGTCTTAGCAATCAGCCCCAGCATTTT. Amino acid sequence: CASGLSNQPQHF.

The chain combines TRBV3-1 (or the pseudogene TRBV3-2) with TRBJ1-1; 9 bases agree with TRBD1. This CDR3 comprises 15 residues. Germline assignment: CDR1 LGHDT and CDR2 YNNKEL (reference sequence). Trimming removed 4 bases from V and 4 bases from J; junction bases left unmatched: 7. The CDR3 nucleotides read TGTGCCAGCAGCCCTGGGACAGGGCGGAGCACTGAAGCTTTCTTT. Its protein product is CASSPGTGRSTEAFF.

The rearrangement joins TRBV2 to TRBJ1-2; 7 bases agree with TRBD1. Germline V gene data show CDR1 as SNHLY and CDR2 as FYNNEI. V dropped 5 bases and J dropped 4; count of bases not matched to a gene: 16. The CDR3 consists of 17 residues. The CDR3 bases are TGTGCCAGCAGTCGACGGGGTGGGGACAGCCCAATCTATGGCTACACCTTC. It translates to CASSRRGGDSPIYGYTF. Based on the CDR3 plus reference TRBV2 and TRBJ1-2, the full variable domain is EPEVTQTPSHQVTQMGQEVILRCVPISNHLYFYWYRQILGQKVEFLVSFYNNEISEKSEIFDDQFSVERPDGSNFTLKIRSTKLEDSAMYFCASSRRGGDSPIYGYTFGSGTRLTVV.

J is TRBJ1-1 and V is TRBV7-2; the D is unclear. Germline values: CDR1 SGHTA, CDR2 FQGNSA. With 4 bases removed from V and 5 bases from J, the gap between germline ends came to 11 bases. The CDR3 has 13 residues. CDR3 coding DNA: TGTGCCAGCAGCTGGAAGTCGGGTACTGAAGCTTTCTTT. Residues: CASSWKSGTEAFF.

The chain is built from TRBV5-1 and TRBJ1-1, with 7 bases identical to TRBD1. The germline V gene encodes CDR1 SGHRS and CDR2 YFSETQ. Trimming at V came to 4 bases and at J to 0 bases, leaving 6 bases not matched to a gene. The CDR3 is made up of 15 amino acids. The CDR3 nucleotides are TGCGCCAGCAGCCGCACAGGGGCCATGAACACTGAAGCTTTCTTT. It translates to CASSRTGAMNTEAFF.

The chain uses TRBV15 and TRBJ1-3, with no clear D. The CDR3 runs to 15 residues. V gave up 9 bases and J gave up 4 bases, with 19 bases separating them. Germline V lookup: CDR1 LNHNV, CDR2 YYDKDF (reference sequence). CDR3 DNA: TGTGCCACAAGCCCCTCTACAGCCGGAGGAAACACCATATATTTT. Protein sequence: CATSPSTAGGNTIYF. Looking up the rest from reference TRBV15 and TRBJ1-3 gives the full variable domain: DAMVIQNPRYQVTQFGKPVTLSCSQTLNHNVMYWYQQKSSQAPKLLFHYYDKDFNNEADTPDNFQSRRPNTSFCFLDIRSPGLGDTAMYLCATSPSTAGGNTIYFGEGSWLTVV.

This chain links TRBV19 with TRBJ1-1; TRBD1 agrees at 7 bases. In germline, CDR1 is LNHDA, CDR2 SQIVND (reference sequence). V shed 6 bases and J 7 bases; nucleotides not matched to a gene: 8. This CDR3 region has 13 residues. In nucleotides, the CDR3 is TGTGCCAGTAGGCAGACAGGGAAGCATGAAGCTTTCTTT. Translated, it gives CASRQTGKHEAFF.

V gene TRBV12-3 or TRBV12-4 combines with J gene TRBJ1-2; perhaps TRBD1 as D (5 bases). The CDR3 has 11 residues. V gave up 5 bases and J gave up 8 bases, with 9 bases separating them. CDR3 region: CASSPGEGYTF. The CDR3 coding sequence is TGTGCCAGCAGTCCGGGGGAGGGCTACACCTTC.

The chain couples TRBV6-5 to TRBJ2-2; 8 bases align to TRBD1. CDR1 is MNHEY and CDR2 is SVGAGI in the germline V gene. V dropped 0 bases and J dropped 6; count of bases not matched to a gene: 6. CDR3 length: 16 residues. CDR3 DNA: TGTGCCAGCAGTTACTCCTCTCAGGGGGCTCCCGGGGAGCTGTTTTTT. It encodes CASSYSSQGAPGELFF.

The CDR3 DNA sequence: TGCAGCGTTCCAAAAGACAGGGTTGGTGGCTACACCTTC. It yields the protein CSVPKDRVGGYTF. J is TRBJ1-2 and V is TRBV29-1; 7 bases align to TRBD1. The J segment lost 7 bases and the V segment lost 5 bases, leaving 10 bases of the junction unmatched. This CDR3 region has 13 residues. Per germline, CDR1 SQVTM and CDR2 ANQGSEA.

The chain links TRBV6-1 to TRBJ1-6; a possible D gene is TRBD1 (5 bases). The germline V gene has CDR1 MNHNS and CDR2 SASEGT. The ends were cut back, 2 bases at V and 8 bases at J, with 16 bases in the middle. The CDR3 has 16 residues. CDR3 DNA: TGTGCCAGCAGTGAAACGTCCGGGACTGGTGATTCACCCCTCCACTTT. As protein: CASSETSGTGDSPLHF.

DNA for the CDR3: TGTGCCAGCAGCCAAGAATTGCTAGCCTACAATGAGCAGTTCTTC. Protein sequence: CASSQELLAYNEQFF. This chain joins TRBV3-1 (or the pseudogene TRBV3-2) and TRBJ2-1; D is ambiguous. Germline lookup yields CDR1 LGHDT and CDR2 YNNKEL (reference sequence). CDR3 length: 15 residues. Between the trimmed V and J ends, which lost 0 bases and 2 bases, there was a span of 8 bases.

The rearrangement links TRBV25-1 to TRBJ1-5; D is possibly TRBD1 (5 bases). The germline V gene encodes CDR1 MGHDK and CDR2 SYGVNS. Trimming removed 7 bases from V and 4 bases from J, with 11 bases in between. The CDR3 consists of 13 residues. CDR3 amino acids: CASTGRGNQPQHF. The CDR3 region has the DNA TGTGCCAGCACCGGACGGGGGAATCAGCCCCAGCATTTT. Based on the CDR3 plus reference TRBV25-1 and TRBJ1-5, the full variable domain is EADIYQTPRYLVIGTGKKITLECSQTMGHDKMYWYQQDPGMELHLIHYSYGVNSTEKGDLSSESTVSRIRTEHFPLTLESARPSHTSQYLCASTGRGNQPQHFGDGTRLSIL.

The CDR3 DNA follows: TGTGCCAGCAGCTTAACGTTACTGTCTGGAAACACCATATATTTT. Amino acids: CASSLTLLSGNTIYF. This sequence joins TRBV14 and TRBJ1-3; D is undetermined. CDR1 is SGHDN and CDR2 is FVKESK in the germline V gene. V lost 5 bases and J lost 1, with 12 bases in between. This CDR3 region has 15 residues.

V usage is TRBV19 and J usage is TRBJ1-5; tentative D call: TRBD1 (6 bases). The V gene lost 3 bases and the J gene lost 7 bases, with 10 bases spanning the gap. The CDR3 sequence is 13 residues long. CDR1 LNHDA and CDR2 SQIVND come from the germline V gene (reference sequence). The CDR3 loop reads CASSMQGNQPQHF. CDR3 DNA sequence: TGTGCCAGTAGTATGCAGGGGAACCAGCCCCAGCATTTT.

V and J are TRBV7-9 and TRBJ2-2; the D gene is possibly TRBD2 (5 bases). CDR3 length: 15 amino acids. V gave up 5 bases and J gave up 6 bases, with 16 bases separating them. In germline, CDR1 is SEHNR, CDR2 FQNEAQ (reference sequence). The CDR3 bases are TGTGCCAGCAGCGTTAGGTCGGAGGACTCCGGGGAGCTGTTTTTT. Its protein is CASSVRSEDSGELFF.

V gene TRBV5-6 combines with J gene TRBJ2-3; 8 bases map to TRBD2. The CDR3 has 16 residues. V dropped 4 bases and J dropped 11; count of bases not matched to a gene: 18. Germline V gives CDR1 SGHDT, CDR2 YYEEEE. The CDR3, as DNA: TGTGCCAGCAGCCGCTTCGGGGGAGCGGGGGCCTCTGGGCAGTATTTT. Translated, it gives CASSRFGGAGASGQYF.

This chain joins TRBV4-1 and TRBJ1-4; the D gene is possibly TRBD1 (5 bases). Germline V CDR1 and CDR2: MGHRA, YSYEKL. Trimming cost V 4 bases and J 8 bases, with 17 bases left between them. The CDR3 length is 15 residues. CDR3 amino acids: CASSPRAGRQEKLFF. CDR3 sequence (DNA): TGCGCCAGCAGCCCCCGGGCAGGGCGCCAGGAAAAACTGTTTTTT.

This chain uses TRBV27 with TRBJ2-3; 11 positions agree with TRBD2. This CDR3 has 18 amino acids. The V gene end was trimmed by 2 bases and the J gene end by 1 base; junction bases not matched to a gene: 8. Germline CDR1 and CDR2: MNHEY and SMNVEV (reference sequence). The CDR3 DNA reads TGTGCCAGCAGTTTAACTCCCCCTAGCGGGGGGCGCACAGATACGCAGTATTTT. Protein sequence: CASSLTPPSGGRTDTQYF.

The rearrangement uses TRBV27 and TRBJ1-2, with TRBD1 matching over 7 bases. Germline-derived CDR1 and CDR2 are MNHEY and SMNVEV (reference sequence). The length of the CDR3 is 13 residues. V lost 8 bases and J lost 8; bases outside the gene matches: 11. The CDR3 sequence is CASGEATGVGYTF. CDR3 bases: TGTGCCAGCGGGGAAGCTACAGGGGTAGGCTACACCTTC.

Here the CDR3 DNA reads TGTGCCAGCAGCCAGACCGCGGGACGGACCAACTATGGCTACACCTTC. It is translated as CASSQTAGRTNYGYTF. The rearrangement joins TRBV7-9 to TRBJ1-2; D is perhaps TRBD1 (5 bases). This CDR3 has 16 amino acids. Per germline, CDR1 SEHNR and CDR2 FQNEAQ (reference sequence). The V end lost 5 bases, the J end lost 2 bases, and 18 bases lay between the germline ends.

This clone was detected once. J is TRBJ2-1 and V is TRBV30; TRBD2 agrees at 11 bases. The CDR3 is made up of 15 amino acids. V lost 1 base to trimming and J lost 7 bases; unmatched junction nucleotides: 6. Germline values: CDR1 GTSNPN, CDR2 SVGIG (reference sequence). CDR3 nucleotide sequence: TGTGCCTGGAGTGGACTAGCGGGGCGGGGGAATGAGCAGTTCTTC. Amino acid sequence: CAWSGLAGRGNEQFF. The whole variable domain, remainder taken from reference TRBV30 and TRBJ2-1, is SQTIHQWPATLVQPVGSPLSLECTVEGTSNPNLYWYRQAAGRGLQLLFYSVGIGQISSEVPQNLSASRPQDRQFILSSKKLLLSDSGFYLCAWSGLAGRGNEQFFGPGTRLTVL.

This clone was seen a single time. The CDR3 loop reads CATSDFGRGYGYTF. CDR3 sequence (DNA): TGTGCCACCAGTGATTTCGGCAGGGGGTATGGCTACACCTTC. The chain is built from TRBV24-1 and TRBJ1-2; 7 bases agree with TRBD1. CDR3 length: 14 residues. CDR1 and CDR2 (germline): KGHDR, SFDVKD. After removal of 1 base from V and 5 bases from J, the junction contained 3 bases not matched to a gene.

This clone was observed once. The chain has TRBV6-5 and TRBJ1-5; no reliable D call. V lost 11 bases and J lost 1, with 9 bases in between. The V gene's germline CDR1 is MNHEY and CDR2 SVGAGI. The CDR3 runs to 12 residues. CDR3 in DNA: TGTGCCGCGGGAGGGAGCAATCAGCCCCAGCATTTT. It translates to CAAGGSNQPQHF.

The chain has TRBV5-6 and TRBJ2-7; D uncertain. The CDR3 has 13 amino acids. Germline loops: CDR1 SGHDT, CDR2 YYEEEE. V shed 0 bases and J shed 2 bases, with 6 bases lying between them. This CDR3 is CASSLAVPYEQYV. DNA of the CDR3: TGTGCCAGCAGCTTGGCGGTTCCCTACGAGCAGTACGTC.